Below are 25 T cell receptor beta chains sequenced from a single sample in a study of blood T cell repertoires in COVID-19. Assay used: immunoSEQ multiplex PCR; TCRdb lists only in-frame clones, some missing. The sample has more than 200,000 clones; 86% are singletons. Input material: PBMCs or T cells enriched from blood (not recorded which). These TCRs come from a man aged 35 to 55 who had recovered from COVID-19.

The CDR3 sequence: CASSSGQAHYGYTF. CDR3 nucleotides: TGTGCCAGCAGTTCGGGACAGGCCCACTATGGCTACACCTTC. The chain couples TRBV28 to TRBJ1-2; TRBD1 matches 8 bases. J lost 3 bases, V lost 4 bases, and 4 bases had no gene match. Germline CDR1 is MDHEN and CDR2 is SYDVKM. CDR3 size: 14 residues.

This clone appeared once. V and J are TRBV5-5 and TRBJ1-2, with TRBD1 identical over 8 bases. The CDR3 is 16 residues long. In germline, CDR1 is SGHKS, CDR2 YYEKEE (reference sequence). J was trimmed by 4 bases and V by 6 bases; bases with no gene match: 14. The CDR3, as DNA: TGTGCCAGCATCCCAGAGCGGACAGGGCCCTCCTATGGCTACACCTTC. Protein: CASIPERTGPSYGYTF.

This chain links TRBV30 with TRBJ2-3, with D possibly matching TRBD2 (6 bases). The germline gives CDR1 GTSNPN, CDR2 SVGIG (reference sequence). The CDR3 extends over 15 amino acids. V lost 0 bases and J 3 bases, leaving 13 bases between the germline ends. The CDR3 spells CAWSVSTRGTDTQYF. CDR3 nucleotide sequence: TGTGCCTGGAGTGTATCGACTAGAGGAACAGATACGCAGTATTTT.

V and J are TRBV15 and TRBJ2-7; tentatively, D is TRBD1 (6 bases). This CDR3 has 16 residues. Germline loops: CDR1 LNHNV, CDR2 YYDKDF (reference sequence). Deletions cut 0 bases from V and 3 bases from J, with 15 bases between. The CDR3 region is CATSRDGQRRFYEQYF. In nucleotides, the CDR3 is TGTGCCACCAGCAGAGACGGACAGCGCAGATTCTACGAGCAGTACTTC.

The chain uses TRBV5-1 and TRBJ1-5, with 10 bases that match TRBD1. After removal of 3 bases from V and 6 bases from J, the junction contained 0 bases not matched to a gene. CDR1 is SGHRS and CDR2 is YFSETQ in the germline V gene. This CDR3 region has 13 residues. CDR3 DNA sequence: TGCGCCAGCAGCTGGACAGGGGGTCAGCCCCAGCATTTT. Residues: CASSWTGGQPQHF. The entire variable domain, with the rest obtained from reference TRBV5-1 and TRBJ1-5, is as follows: KAGVTQTPRYLIKTRGQQVTLSCSPISGHRSVSWYQQTPGQGLQFLFEYFSETQRNKGNFPGRFSGRQFSNSRSEMNVSTLELGDSALYLCASSWTGGQPQHFGDGTRLSIL.

J is TRBJ2-1 and V is TRBV11-1; 7 bases line up with TRBD1. The V gene end was trimmed by 5 bases and the J gene end by 1 base; junction bases not matched to a gene: 2. Germline CDR1 is SGHAT and CDR2 is FQDESV (reference sequence). The CDR3 loop spans 14 amino acids. The CDR3, as DNA: TGTGCCAGCAGCCGGGACAGTTCCTACAATGAGCAGTTCTTC. It translates to CASSRDSSYNEQFF.

The chain combines TRBV9 with TRBJ1-2; D ambiguous. This CDR3 is built from 15 residues. V lost 3 bases to trimming and J lost 0 bases, with 12 bases between them. Germline V lookup: CDR1 SGDLS, CDR2 YYNGEE. CDR3 bases: TGTGCCAGCAGCGCTCTACAGAGTTCTAACTATGGCTACACCTTC. Translated, it gives CASSALQSSNYGYTF.

This clone came up once. V usage is TRBV6-2 or TRBV6-3 and J usage is TRBJ1-1; perhaps TRBD1 as D (5 bases). This CDR3 has 15 residues. Deletions cut 4 bases from V and 0 bases from J, with 12 bases between. Germline values: CDR1 MNHEY, CDR2 SVGEGT. CDR3 protein: CASSSRQNMNTEAFF. Here the CDR3 DNA reads TGTGCCAGCAGTTCCCGACAGAACATGAACACTGAAGCTTTCTTT.

This chain joins TRBV11-3 and TRBJ2-7; the D gene is possibly TRBD2 (6 bases). The CDR3 runs to 16 residues. CDR1 is SGHNT and CDR2 is YENEEA in the germline V gene. V was clipped by 5 bases and J by 2 bases, with 19 bases between them. This chain's CDR3 is CASSARGINGTYEQYF. The CDR3 nucleotides read TGTGCCAGCAGCGCACGGGGGATAAATGGCACCTACGAGCAGTACTTC.

The chain joins TRBV2 to TRBJ1-1; possible D gene TRBD1, 6 bases. CDR1 and CDR2 (germline): SNHLY, FYNNEI. The CDR3 sequence is 16 residues long. V lost 1 base and J 0 bases, leaving 12 bases between the germline ends. The CDR3 nucleotides are TGTGCCAGCAGTGAAGTAGGGGGACGGTTGAACACTGAAGCTTTCTTT. As protein: CASSEVGGRLNTEAFF.

The chain joins TRBV2 to TRBJ1-4, with a weak D call TRBD1 (5 bases). CDR3 size: 16 residues. With 3 bases removed from V and 8 bases from J, the gap between germline ends came to 19 bases. Germline CDR1 is SNHLY and CDR2 is FYNNEI. The CDR3 loop is CASSDHGGRFKEKLFF. The CDR3 DNA follows: TGTGCCAGCAGTGACCACGGGGGGAGGTTCAAGGAAAAACTGTTTTTT. Drawing the rest from reference TRBV2 and TRBJ1-4, the complete variable domain is EPEVTQTPSHQVTQMGQEVILRCVPISNHLYFYWYRQILGQKVEFLVSFYNNEISEKSEIFDDQFSVERPDGSNFTLKIRSTKLEDSAMYFCASSDHGGRFKEKLFFGSGTQLSVL.

The V gene is TRBV14, the J gene TRBJ2-1, with 11 bases aligning to TRBD2. The CDR3 runs 19 residues. Trimming cost V 0 bases and J 6 bases; bases outside gene matches: 13. The germline CDR1 and CDR2 sequences are SGHDN and FVKESK. DNA of the CDR3: TGTGCCAGCAGCCAAGATATTTCGGGCCGACTAGCGGGGACCAATGAGCAGTTCTTC. It codes for CASSQDISGRLAGTNEQFF.

This chain connects TRBV28 to TRBJ2-2; TRBD1 agrees at 7 bases. CDR1 is MDHEN and CDR2 is SYDVKM in the germline V gene. J gave up 9 bases and V 4 bases, and 8 bases lay outside the gene matches. The CDR3 has 14 residues. This CDR3 reads CASSSPTGQRELFF. CDR3 in DNA: TGTGCCAGCAGTTCCCCGACAGGGCAGAGGGAGCTGTTTTTT.

This chain uses TRBV24-1 with TRBJ2-2; tentative D call: TRBD2 (8 bases). This CDR3 comprises 15 residues. Germline values: CDR1 KGHDR, CDR2 SFDVKD. Deletions cut 7 bases from V and 3 bases from J, with 14 bases between. The CDR3 coding sequence is TGTGCCACCAGACAGGGGCGGGGGGACACCGGGGAGCTGTTTTTT. Translated: CATRQGRGDTGELFF.

The chain employs TRBV18 and TRBJ2-5; 10 nucleotides line up with TRBD2. This CDR3 has 16 amino acids. The V segment lost 1 base and the J segment 0 bases; nucleotides outside the gene matches: 2. Germline V lookup: CDR1 KGHSH, CDR2 LQKENI. CDR3 protein: CASSPRTSGYQETQYF. The DNA of the CDR3 is TGTGCCAGCTCACCACGGACTAGCGGATACCAAGAGACCCAGTACTTC.

This chain joins TRBV30 and TRBJ1-4, with 12 bases lining up with TRBD1. This CDR3 spans 14 amino acids. With 2 bases clipped from V and 9 bases from J, the junction kept 4 bases outside the gene matches. Germline V gene sequence: CDR1 GTSNPN, CDR2 SVGIG (reference sequence). In nucleotides, the CDR3 is TGTGCCTGGAGTCTAGGGACAGGGGGCCAAAAACTGTTTTTT. Amino acid sequence: CAWSLGTGGQKLFF.

This clone was counted a few times. The J gene is TRBJ1-2, the V gene TRBV7-2; D is undetermined. V lost 3 bases, J lost 4 bases, and 9 bases lay in between. This CDR3 comprises 13 residues. CDR1 is SGHTA and CDR2 is FQGNSA in the germline V gene. CDR3 in DNA: TGTGCCAGCAGCTTTCGGGGTGGCTATGGCTACACCTTC. Residues: CASSFRGGYGYTF.

The chain is built from TRBV19 and TRBJ1-5; the D is unclear. CDR3 length equals 16 residues. V lost 7 bases to trimming and J lost 1 base, with 17 bases between them. The germline V gene has CDR1 LNHDA and CDR2 SQIVND (reference sequence). The CDR3 region is CASTKEAETSNQPQHF. The CDR3 bases are TGTGCCAGTACCAAAGAGGCCGAGACGAGCAATCAGCCCCAGCATTTT. The variable domain in full, completed from reference TRBV19 and TRBJ1-5, reads DGGITQSPKYLFRKEGQNVTLSCEQNLNHDAMYWYRQDPGQGLRLIYYSQIVNDFQKGDIAEGYSVSREKKESFPLTVTSAQKNPTAFYLCASTKEAETSNQPQHFGDGTRLSIL.

The chain couples TRBV7-2 to TRBJ1-4, with 9 bases aligning to TRBD1. V shed 5 bases, J shed 6 bases, and the junction held 7 bases outside the gene matches. This CDR3 has 15 residues. The germline V gene has CDR1 SGHTA and CDR2 FQGNSA. CDR3 DNA sequence: TGTGCCAGCAGCCCACTAACAGGGGGCGATGAAAAACTGTTTTTT. Translating it yields CASSPLTGGDEKLFF.

The genes are TRBV2 and TRBJ1-2; TRBD1 aligns across 7 bases. CDR1 and CDR2 from the germline V gene are SNHLY and FYNNEI. The junction had 25 bases not matched to a gene; V was cut back by 7 bases and J by 8 bases. The CDR3 covers 18 residues. For the CDR3, the DNA is TGTGCCAGCAACCTGGAGCCGGGACAGCCTTTGGGGGTAGAGGGCTACACCTTC. It specifies CASNLEPGQPLGVEGYTF.

This chain links TRBV5-1 with TRBJ1-2, with D unclear. Germline V gives CDR1 SGHRS, CDR2 YFSETQ. Between the trimmed V and J ends, which lost 1 base and 5 bases, there was a span of 18 bases. The CDR3 length is 16 residues. CDR3 sequence reads: CASSLTQPGTIYGYTF. The CDR3, as DNA: TGCGCCAGCAGCTTGACCCAACCGGGAACTATTTATGGCTACACCTTC.

The chain has TRBV25-1 and TRBJ2-3, with D possibly being TRBD1 (6 bases). Germline lookup yields CDR1 MGHDK and CDR2 SYGVNS. With 5 bases removed from V and 1 base from J, the gap between germline ends came to 13 bases. This CDR3 has 15 residues. CDR3 bases: TGTGCCAGCAGTCCACAGGGTCCGGGCACAGATACGCAGTATTTT. Translated, it gives CASSPQGPGTDTQYF. The whole variable domain, remainder taken from reference TRBV25-1 and TRBJ2-3, is EADIYQTPRYLVIGTGKKITLECSQTMGHDKMYWYQQDPGMELHLIHYSYGVNSTEKGDLSSESTVSRIRTEHFPLTLESARPSHTSQYLCASSPQGPGTDTQYFGPGTRLTVL.

This sequence joins TRBV10-3 and TRBJ2-1, with a tentative D call TRBD2 (6 bases). V dropped 7 bases and J dropped 5 bases, with 12 bases sitting between them. From germline, CDR1 is ENHRY and CDR2 SYGVKD. The CDR3 is 13 residues long. In DNA form, the CDR3 reads TGTGCCATCAAACCGGGAGAAAACAATGAGCAGTTCTTC. Its translation: CAIKPGENNEQFF.

The V call is TRBV10-3, the J call TRBJ2-7; TRBD2 aligns across 9 bases. Trimming at V came to 6 bases and at J to 6 bases, leaving 12 bases not matched to a gene. Germline V CDR1 and CDR2: ENHRY, SYGVKD. This CDR3 spans 15 amino acids. CDR3 loop: CAISVAGGPGLEQYF. The DNA for the CDR3 is TGTGCCATCAGCGTTGCGGGAGGGCCAGGTCTCGAGCAGTACTTC.

CDR3 coding DNA: TGTGCCATCAGACCAGGGGAAGTTGGGTATGGCTACACCTTC. Translated, it gives CAIRPGEVGYGYTF. The rearrangement uses TRBV10-3 and TRBJ1-2, with D perhaps matching TRBD1 (6 bases). The V gene lost 6 bases and the J gene lost 5 bases, with 16 bases spanning the gap. This CDR3 is built from 14 residues. Germline-derived CDR1 and CDR2 are ENHRY and SYGVKD.